This passage covers 28 T cell receptor beta chains from one sample sequenced in a study of blood T cell repertoires in COVID-19. The protocol was immunoSEQ multiplex PCR, while the TCRdb copy is restricted to in-frame clones and leaves out a portion. Of roughly 400,000 clones in the sample, 75% to 90% are singletons; the top ten hold 0.9% to 1.2%. Material for sequencing was PBMCs or T cells enriched from blood (not recorded which). The receptors stem from a man aged 25-45 years who had recovered from COVID-19.

This chain connects TRBV30 to TRBJ2-3; TRBD1 agrees at 8 bases. V shed 5 bases and J 4 bases; nucleotides not matched to a gene: 8. The CDR3 has 14 amino acids. Germline loops: CDR1 GTSNPN, CDR2 SVGIG (reference sequence). Here the CDR3 DNA reads TGTGCCTGGGACAGGGGTGTTGCCTCAGATACGCAGTATTTT. It is translated as CAWDRGVASDTQYF.

V and J are TRBV18 and TRBJ2-5, with 12 bases fitting TRBD2. With V trimmed by 3 bases and J by 2 bases, 7 bases remained unmatched. The CDR3 spans 17 residues. From germline, CDR1 is KGHSH and CDR2 LQKENI. In DNA form, the CDR3 reads TGTGCCAGCTCACCCAACTCACTAGCGGGAGGACAAGAGACCCAGTACTTC. It encodes CASSPNSLAGGQETQYF.

The chain has TRBV5-6 and TRBJ2-5; TRBD1 matches at 7 bases. Germline V gene lookup returns CDR1 SGHDT and CDR2 YYEEEE. V was clipped by 4 bases and J by 7 bases; unmatched bases: 10. The CDR3 is made up of 14 amino acids. The chain's CDR3 is CASSRDRGFGTQYF. The DNA of the CDR3 is TGTGCCAGCAGCCGGGACAGAGGGTTTGGGACCCAGTACTTC.

The rearrangement links TRBV7-2 to TRBJ1-2, with D hard to call. The V end lost 5 bases, the J end lost 7 bases, and 20 bases lay between the germline ends. CDR3 length: 15 residues. In germline, CDR1 is SGHTA, CDR2 FQGNSA. As DNA, the CDR3 is TGTGCCAGCAGCCCGAGTATAGCCCCTTCTGGTGGCTACACCTTC. As protein: CASSPSIAPSGGYTF.

This clone was recorded once. CDR3 in DNA: TGTGCCAGTAGTGACCGGGACTTGAACACCGGGGAGCTGTTTTTT. Translating gives CASSDRDLNTGELFF. This chain joins TRBV19 and TRBJ2-2; a weak D match, TRBD2 (6 bases). Germline CDR1 LNHDA, CDR2 SQIVND (reference sequence). This CDR3 is 15 amino acids long. Trimming pared 5 bases from V and 1 base from J, leaving 11 bases between.

The chain recombines TRBV6-5 with TRBJ2-7; no clear D. CDR1 MNHEY and CDR2 SVGAGI come from the germline V gene. The CDR3 sequence is 16 residues long. The V and J ends lost 0 bases and 0 bases respectively, with 12 bases between them. The CDR3 region is CASSYSTVGFSYEQYF. As DNA, the CDR3 is TGTGCCAGCAGTTACTCCACTGTCGGGTTCTCCTACGAGCAGTACTTC.

Regarding this clone: At one of its ends the junction is not consistent with the germline gene, which may arise from a read error. J is TRBJ1-6 and V is TRBV6-5, with 10 bases aligning to TRBD1. The length of the CDR3 is 15 residues. In germline, CDR1 is MNHEY, CDR2 SVGAGI. This chain's CDR3 is CASRTGQGDNSPLHF. The CDR3, as DNA: TGTGCCAGCAGAACTGGACAGGGGGATAATTCACCTCTCCACTTT.

V usage is TRBV5-6 and J usage is TRBJ2-5, with D perhaps matching TRBD1 (5 bases). Germline loops: CDR1 SGHDT, CDR2 YYEEEE. The CDR3 length is 16 residues. Trimming stripped 4 bases from V and 7 bases from J, with 23 bases between. The CDR3: CASSQGGLHPTRTQYF. In nucleotides, the CDR3 is TGTGCCAGCAGCCAGGGTGGGCTACATCCCACCCGGACCCAGTACTTC.

The chain couples TRBV19 to TRBJ1-1, with a weak D call TRBD1 (5 bases). Germline CDR1 and CDR2: LNHDA and SQIVND (reference sequence). CDR3 length: 14 amino acids. Trimming pared 6 bases from V and 1 base from J, leaving 12 bases between. The CDR3 nucleotides read TGTGCCAGTAGCCTGACAGAGACGAACACTGAAGCTTTCTTT. It codes for CASSLTETNTEAFF.

The gene calls are TRBV30 and TRBJ2-7; 7 bases map to TRBD1. The CDR3 contains 15 residues. The germline V gene has CDR1 GTSNPN and CDR2 SVGIG (reference sequence). Unmatched junction bases numbered 6, after V lost 1 base and J lost 0 bases. The CDR3 sequence: CAWSGTGRSSYEQYF. CDR3 coding DNA: TGTGCCTGGAGTGGGACAGGTAGGAGCTCCTACGAGCAGTACTTC.

This chain connects TRBV13 to TRBJ2-7, with 9 bases lining up with TRBD1. J gave up 5 bases and V 0 bases, and 5 bases lay outside the gene matches. This CDR3 is built from 15 residues. Germline V gene sequence: CDR1 PRHDT, CDR2 FYEKMQ (reference sequence). The CDR3 region is CASSLGGQGTDEQYF. The DNA of the CDR3 is TGTGCCAGCAGCTTAGGGGGACAGGGCACGGACGAGCAGTACTTC.

The V call is TRBV3-1 (or the pseudogene TRBV3-2), the J call TRBJ2-3; TRBD1 might be the D (6 bases). The CDR3 contains 12 residues. Trimming took 7 bases from V and 4 from J, leaving 9 bases between them. The germline V gene encodes CDR1 LGHDT and CDR2 YNNKEL (reference sequence). Here the CDR3 DNA reads TGTGCCAGCAACTCAGGGGCAGATACGCAGTATTTT. This gives the protein CASNSGADTQYF.

This chain connects TRBV19 to TRBJ2-7; 9 nucleotides line up with TRBD1. In germline, CDR1 is LNHDA, CDR2 SQIVND (reference sequence). The CDR3 runs to 14 residues. The V segment lost 6 bases and the J segment 3 bases; nucleotides outside the gene matches: 6. In DNA form, the CDR3 reads TGTGCCAGTAGGAGGGGGACAGGGTTCTACGAGCAGTACTTC. Translation gives CASRRGTGFYEQYF.

The J gene is TRBJ2-3, the V gene TRBV5-5, with 7 bases aligning to TRBD1. Germline V gives CDR1 SGHKS, CDR2 YYEKEE (reference sequence). This CDR3 comprises 15 residues. The trim removed 3 bases at V and 2 bases at J, leaving 6 bases unmatched. The chain's CDR3 is CASSSRDRNTDTQYF. CDR3 sequence (DNA): TGTGCCAGCAGCTCCCGGGACAGAAACACAGATACGCAGTATTTT.

The rearrangement links TRBV28 to TRBJ1-2, with TRBD1 as a possible D gene (5 bases). V was pared by 3 bases and J by 0 bases, with 8 bases between. CDR1 and CDR2 from the germline V gene are MDHEN and SYDVKM. CDR3 length: 14 amino acids. In nucleotides, the CDR3 is TGTGCCAGCAGTTTGGGGCGAGCTAACTATGGCTACACCTTC. It specifies CASSLGRANYGYTF.

The chain recombines TRBV5-6 with TRBJ2-7, with a possible D match to TRBD2 (7 bases). Trimming stripped 1 base from V and 5 bases from J, with 16 bases between. There are 15 residues in the CDR3. Germline V gene sequence: CDR1 SGHDT, CDR2 YYEEEE. The CDR3 spells CASSLWAGAVNEQYF. The CDR3 DNA sequence: TGTGCCAGCAGCTTGTGGGCGGGGGCCGTGAACGAGCAGTACTTC. Based on the CDR3 plus reference TRBV5-6 and TRBJ2-7, the full variable domain is DAGVTQSPTHLIKTRGQQVTLRCSPKSGHDTVSWYQQALGQGPQFIFQYYEEEERQRGNFPDRFSGHQFPNYSSELNVNALLLGDSALYLCASSLWAGAVNEQYFGPGTRLTVT.

The chain combines TRBV3-1 (or the pseudogene TRBV3-2) with TRBJ1-1, with TRBD1 matching over 9 bases. This CDR3 contains 15 residues. Trimming at V came to 3 bases and at J to 5 bases, leaving 7 bases not matched to a gene. The germline V gene has CDR1 LGHDT and CDR2 YNNKEL (reference sequence). CDR3 amino acids: CASSHRDRVMTEAFF. DNA for the CDR3: TGTGCCAGCAGCCACCGGGACAGGGTGATGACTGAAGCTTTCTTT.

The V call is TRBV7-2, the J call TRBJ1-2; D is undetermined. Germline CDR1 SGHTA, CDR2 FQGNSA. V was cut by 5 bases and J by 4 bases, with 17 bases left in between. This CDR3 region has 15 residues. The CDR3 sequence: CASSPYPSPSYGYTF. The CDR3 nucleotides read TGTGCCAGCAGCCCCTACCCAAGCCCATCCTATGGCTACACCTTC.

This chain joins TRBV28 and TRBJ1-4, with D possibly matching TRBD1 (5 bases). Between the trimmed V and J ends, which lost 6 bases and 12 bases, there was a span of 14 bases. Germline assignment: CDR1 MDHEN and CDR2 SYDVKM. The CDR3 has 12 amino acids. The CDR3 region is CASSLQGLELFF. The CDR3 DNA reads as TGTGCCAGCAGCCTGCAGGGTTTAGAACTGTTTTTT.

The gene calls are TRBV19 and TRBJ2-7; D possibly corresponds to TRBD2 (5 bases). The CDR3 is made up of 12 amino acids. Germline V lookup: CDR1 LNHDA, CDR2 SQIVND (reference sequence). V lost 6 bases and J lost 3, with 9 bases in between. The CDR3 protein is CASRHRDYEQYF. In nucleotides, the CDR3 is TGTGCCAGTAGACACCGGGACTACGAGCAGTACTTC.

The chain carries TRBV2 and TRBJ1-5, with a tentative D call TRBD1 (6 bases). Between the trimmed V and J ends, which lost 5 bases and 1 base, there was a span of 12 bases. CDR3 length: 15 residues. Germline V lookup: CDR1 SNHLY, CDR2 FYNNEI. DNA for the CDR3: TGTGCCAGCAGTACAGGGATAAGCAGCAATCAGCCCCAGCATTTT. Its protein is CASSTGISSNQPQHF. Full variable domain (remainder filled in from reference TRBV2 and TRBJ1-5): EPEVTQTPSHQVTQMGQEVILRCVPISNHLYFYWYRQILGQKVEFLVSFYNNEISEKSEIFDDQFSVERPDGSNFTLKIRSTKLEDSAMYFCASSTGISSNQPQHFGDGTRLSIL.

The chain recombines TRBV11-2 with TRBJ2-2, with 8 bases that match TRBD1. V trimming: 1 base; J trimming: 14 bases; junction bases outside the gene matches: 6. The length of the CDR3 is 13 residues. Germline V gene data show CDR1 as SGHAT and CDR2 as FQNNGV. CDR3 DNA: TGTGCCAGCAGCTTAGTGAGGGACAGGCCTCTGTTTTTT. Translated: CASSLVRDRPLFF.

The V call is TRBV4-2, the J call TRBJ2-2, with D uncertain. Germline lookup yields CDR1 LGHNA and CDR2 YNFKEQ. CDR3 length: 15 residues. The germline V and J ends were trimmed by 0 bases and 8 bases, with 13 bases remaining between them. The CDR3 is CASSQEKLSLGELFF. In DNA, the CDR3 is TGTGCCAGCAGCCAAGAAAAACTCTCATTGGGGGAGCTGTTTTTT.

J is TRBJ2-7 and V is TRBV14, with 11 positions matching TRBD2. CDR3 size: 18 residues. Germline V gene data show CDR1 as SGHDN and CDR2 as FVKESK. Trimming cost V 2 bases and J 3 bases; bases outside gene matches: 12. CDR3 protein: CASSQWTPTSGSIYEQYF. CDR3 nucleotide sequence: TGTGCCAGCAGCCAATGGACACCTACTAGCGGGAGCATCTACGAGCAGTACTTC.

The chain links TRBV5-5 to TRBJ2-7, with a possible D match to TRBD1 (6 bases). Per the germline V gene, CDR1 is SGHKS and CDR2 is YYEKEE (reference sequence). V lost 0 bases and J 2 bases, leaving 9 bases between the germline ends. The CDR3 contains 14 residues. In DNA, the CDR3 is TGTGCCAGCAGCTTGGCTCGGGACACCTACGAGCAGTACTTC. Translating it yields CASSLARDTYEQYF.

This sequence joins TRBV7-9 and TRBJ2-1; 10 nucleotides line up with TRBD2. Unmatched junction bases numbered 4, after V lost 7 bases and J lost 1 base. This CDR3 comprises 15 residues. CDR1 and CDR2 from the germline V gene are SEHNR and FQNEAQ (reference sequence). The CDR3 spells CASTRLAGSYNEQFF. As DNA, the CDR3 is TGTGCCAGCACCCGACTAGCGGGTTCCTACAATGAGCAGTTCTTC.

The chain links TRBV20-1 to TRBJ2-7; 7 nucleotides line up with TRBD1. The CDR3 extends over 14 amino acids. The trim removed 3 bases at V and 3 bases at J, leaving 8 bases unmatched. Germline V CDR1 and CDR2: DFQATT, SNEGSKA (reference sequence). The CDR3 DNA follows: TGCAGTGCTAGTCGGGCTGGGGACAGCTACGAGCAGTACTTC. It codes for CSASRAGDSYEQYF.

This rearrangement joins TRBV28 to TRBJ2-6; D ambiguous. The CDR3 is 14 amino acids. Germline V gives CDR1 MDHEN, CDR2 SYDVKM. V was cut by 7 bases and J by 0 bases, with 7 bases left in between. CDR3 sequence reads: CASTPDSGANVLTF. CDR3 coding DNA: TGTGCCAGCACCCCAGACTCTGGGGCCAACGTCCTGACTTTC.